This is a list of T cell receptor beta chains from one sample in a study of T cells in Graves' hyperthyroidism and ophthalmopathy. TCRdb fed the multiplex PCR reads into MiXCR, producing one record per CDR3 protein. This sample has fewer than 750,000 distinct CDR3 sequences, with 14% found just once. The sample was blood. The source is a woman between 50 and 59 years old with Graves' ophthalmopathy. CDR3s include the opening cysteine and the closing phenylalanine or tryptophan. Fields, in order: CDR3 protein, CDR3 DNA, J gene, D gene, V gene, clone size. The D gene is left open where the match is weak. Clone size is not always given. Where it is, it says once, few, many or a class for expanded clones.

CDR3: CASSLEGLGYEQFF
DNA: TGCGCCAGCAGCTTGGAGGGCTTGGGATATGAGCAGTTCTTC
J: TRBJ2-1
D: NA
V: TRBV5-1
size: many

CDR3: CASSIDRGSYGYTF
DNA: TGTGCCAGTAGTATTGACAGGGGAAGCTATGGCTACACCTTC
J: TRBJ1-2
D: TRBD1
V: TRBV19
size: NA

CDR3: CASSYQLIGHQPQHF
DNA: TGTGCCAGCAGTTACCAACTGATTGGTCATCAGCCCCAGCATTTT
J: TRBJ1-5
D: NA
V: TRBV6-2/TRBV6-3
size: NA

CDR3: CASSQDVETQYF
DNA: TGTGCCAGCAGCCAAGACGTCGAGACCCAGTACTTC
J: TRBJ2-5
D: NA
V: TRBV3-1
size: many

CDR3: CASSHPLPKGMDGYTF
DNA: TGTGCCAGCAGTCATCCACTCCCGAAGGGGATGGATGGCTACACCTTC
J: TRBJ1-2
D: NA
V: TRBV6-2/TRBV6-3
size: many

CDR3: CASSLTAGGKDTQYF
DNA: TGTGCCAGCAGTTTGACGGCAGGGGGCAAAGATACGCAGTATTTT
J: TRBJ2-3
D: TRBD1
V: TRBV6-2/TRBV6-3
size: many

CDR3: CASNLGTSLEQYF
DNA: TGTGCCAGCAATTTAGGGACTAGCCTCGAGCAGTACTTC
J: TRBJ2-7
D: TRBD2
V: TRBV6-2/TRBV6-3
size: few

CDR3: CASSYRVDEQFF
DNA: TGTGCCAGCAGTTACAGGGTTGATGAGCAGTTCTTC
J: TRBJ2-1
D: NA
V: TRBV12-3/TRBV12-4
size: many

CDR3: CAWSVGQNTEAFF
DNA: TGTGCCTGGAGTGTGGGACAGAACACTGAAGCTTTCTTT
J: TRBJ1-1
D: NA
V: TRBV30
size: many

CDR3: CASSTRASGSYEQYF
DNA: TGTGCCAGCAGTACCAGGGCTAGCGGAAGTTACGAGCAGTACTTC
J: TRBJ2-7
D: TRBD2
V: TRBV5-6
size: many

CDR3: CASSTIRGQSANYGYTF
DNA: TGTGCCAGCAGCACAATTAGGGGGCAGTCAGCGAACTATGGCTACACCTTC
J: TRBJ1-2
D: TRBD1
V: TRBV7-9
size: few

CDR3: CASSQHKGRTMNTEAFF
DNA: TGCGCTAGCAGCCAACACAAAGGACGGACAATGAACACTGAAGCTTTCTTT
J: TRBJ1-1
D: NA
V: TRBV4-1
size: NA

CDR3: CATSDRTGGIIDTQYF
DNA: TGTGCCACCAGTGACCGTACAGGGGGCATTATAGATACGCAGTATTTT
J: TRBJ2-3
D: TRBD1
V: TRBV24-1
size: many

CDR3: CASTSRGPAGPGANVLTF
DNA: TGTGCCAGCACCTCGAGGGGCCCCGCCGGTCCCGGGGCCAACGTCCTGACTTTC
J: TRBJ2-6
D: NA
V: TRBV12-3/TRBV12-4
size: NA

CDR3: CASSSRGRSTDQTNEKLFF
DNA: TGCGCCAGCAGCTCCAGAGGACGGAGCACAGATCAAACTAATGAAAAACTGTTTTTT
J: TRBJ1-4
D: NA
V: TRBV5-1
size: NA

CDR3: CATSGTSGNERQFF
DNA: TGTGCCACCAGTGGGACTAGCGGCAATGAGAGGCAGTTCTTC
J: TRBJ2-1
D: TRBD2
V: TRBV24-1
size: NA

CDR3: CASSGAPAGPYNEQFF
DNA: TGTGCCAGCAGCGGAGCACCGGCGGGACCGTACAATGAGCAGTTCTTC
J: TRBJ2-1
D: NA
V: TRBV7-9
size: many

CDR3: CASSYSRTRGQETQYF
DNA: TGTGCCAGCAGTTACAGCAGGACTAGAGGTCAAGAGACCCAGTACTTC
J: TRBJ2-5
D: TRBD2
V: TRBV6-2/TRBV6-3
size: few

CDR3: CASMENTDTQYF
DNA: TGTGCCAGCATGGAAAACACAGATACGCAGTATTTT
J: TRBJ2-3
D: NA
V: TRBV28
size: few

CDR3: CSATPDRDVGNEQFF
DNA: TGCAGTGCTACCCCCGACAGGGACGTTGGGAATGAGCAGTTCTTC
J: TRBJ2-1
D: TRBD1
V: TRBV20-1
size: NA

CDR3: CAWTPRVGNTIYF
DNA: TGTGCCTGGACCCCCAGGGTTGGAAACACCATATATTTT
J: TRBJ1-3
D: NA
V: TRBV30
size: NA

CDR3: CATSSNGQGNTEAFF
DNA: TGTGCCACCAGCAGCAACGGACAGGGCAACACTGAAGCTTTCTTT
J: TRBJ1-1
D: TRBD1
V: TRBV15
size: many

CDR3: CSVGLQMNTEAFF
DNA: TGCAGCGTTGGTCTGCAGATGAACACTGAAGCTTTCTTT
J: TRBJ1-1
D: NA
V: TRBV29-1
size: many

CDR3: CASSQVFAGPYGYTF
DNA: TGTGCCAGCAGCCAAGTATTTGCAGGGCCCTATGGCTACACCTTC
J: TRBJ1-2
D: NA
V: TRBV3-1
size: many

CDR3: CSASDLTSDEQFF
DNA: TGCAGTGCTAGTGACCTGACTAGCGATGAGCAGTTCTTC
J: TRBJ2-1
D: TRBD2
V: TRBV20-1
size: many

CDR3: CASRRQGKSNQPQHF
DNA: TGTGCCAGCCGCCGACAGGGGAAGAGCAATCAGCCCCAGCATTTT
J: TRBJ1-5
D: TRBD1
V: TRBV12-3/TRBV12-4
size: many

CDR3: CASSPRQGRSYEQYF
DNA: TGTGCCAGCAGCCCACGACAGGGGAGGTCCTACGAGCAGTACTTC
J: TRBJ2-7
D: TRBD1
V: TRBV7-9
size: many

CDR3: CASSQVGAGELFF
DNA: TGCGCCAGCAGCCAAGTCGGGGCCGGGGAGCTGTTTTTT
J: TRBJ2-2
D: NA
V: TRBV4-1
size: many

CDR3: CASSVALGTTGELFF
DNA: TGTGCCAGCAGCGTAGCTCTAGGAACAACCGGGGAGCTGTTTTTT
J: TRBJ2-2
D: NA
V: TRBV9
size: few

CDR3: CASSPGYSGGLNEQFF
DNA: TGTGCCAGCTCACCAGGATATAGCGGGGGACTCAATGAGCAGTTCTTC
J: TRBJ2-1
D: TRBD2
V: TRBV18
size: NA

CDR3: CASSPGHFYQPQHF
DNA: TGTGCCAGCAGTCCGGGACACTTTTATCAGCCCCAGCATTTT
J: TRBJ1-5
D: NA
V: TRBV28
size: many

CDR3: CATSRDVAKNIQYF
DNA: TGTGCCACCAGCAGAGATGTAGCCAAAAACATTCAGTACTTC
J: TRBJ2-4
D: NA
V: TRBV15
size: NA

CDR3: CATGRYTEAFF
DNA: TGTGCCACCGGGCGGTACACTGAAGCTTTCTTT
J: TRBJ1-1
D: NA
V: TRBV28
size: NA

CDR3: CASSQLAGSYEQYF
DNA: TGTGCCAGCAGTCAACTAGCGGGCTCCTACGAGCAGTACTTC
J: TRBJ2-7
D: TRBD2
V: TRBV28
size: many

CDR3: CATSDSRAGGNTIYF
DNA: TGTGCCACCAGTGACTCACGGGCGGGTGGAAACACCATATATTTT
J: TRBJ1-3
D: NA
V: TRBV24-1
size: NA